These T cell receptor beta chains were read from a single sample in a study of CD8+ T cells in alopecia areata. Sequencing was performed with immunoSEQ multiplex PCR; in TCRdb, only in-frame clones are kept and a portion is missing. The profile shows 200,000 to 250,000 clones, about 53% of them singletons. This sample comprised CD4+ T cells sorted from blood, obtained at week 0. These receptor sequences come from a human donor with alopecia areata. Each CDR3 is given with its conserved first and last residue. Each record gives: V gene, J gene, clone size, D gene, CDR3 DNA, CDR3 protein. D genes are given only for firm matches. Only part of the rows carry a size: once, few, many, or a class if the clone is expanded.

TRBV5-1	TRBJ1-1	NA	NA	TGCGCCAGCAGCTTGGACGGGGTAAACACTGAAGCTTTCTTT	CASSLDGVNTEAFF
TRBV21-1	TRBJ2-7	NA	NA	TGTGCCAGCAGCAAAGGAGGGAGCTCCTACGAGCAGTACTTC	CASSKGGSSYEQYF
TRBV2	TRBJ2-3	NA	NA	TGTGCCAGCAGGCCCTTTAGCGGTGTCAGCACAGATACGCAGTATTTT	CASRPFSGVSTDTQYF
TRBV9	TRBJ1-1	NA	TRBD1	TGTGCCAGCAGCGTAGGTGCCGACAGGGGTGGAACTGAAGCTTTCTTT	CASSVGADRGGTEAFF
TRBV7-3	TRBJ2-3	NA	TRBD2	TGTGCCAGCAGCCCCAATAGCGGGAGTATAGATACGCAGTATTTT	CASSPNSGSIDTQYF
TRBV4-1	TRBJ2-7	NA	NA	TGCGCCAGCCTAGGGGCGACTGGGACGAACTACGAGCAGTACTTC	CASLGATGTNYEQYF
TRBV4-1	TRBJ2-7	NA	NA	TGCGCCAGCAGCCAACCAACTAGCTCTAACCCCTACGAGCAGTACTTC	CASSQPTSSNPYEQYF
TRBV30	TRBJ1-1	NA	NA	TGTGCCTGGATTGGGGGGGTCGGCACTGAAGCTTTCTTT	CAWIGGVGTEAFF
TRBV30	TRBJ1-4	NA	NA	TGTGCCTGGAGCCCATACCAACCCGAAAAACTGTTTTTT	CAWSPYQPEKLFF
TRBV5-1	TRBJ1-6	once	NA	TGCGCCAGCAGCCCGGGACCACTGAATTCACCCCTCCACTTT	CASSPGPLNSPLHF
TRBV29-1	TRBJ1-2	few	NA	TGCAGCGTTGGAATCGGCGGCGGCTACACCTTC	CSVGIGGGYTF
TRBV2	TRBJ2-7	NA	NA	TGTGCCAGCAGTGTGGCCAGGCGACCCTACGAGCAGTACTTC	CASSVARRPYEQYF
TRBV5-1	TRBJ2-7	NA	TRBD2	TGCGCCAGCAGCGCACGAGCGGGGCACTCCTACGAGCAGTACTTC	CASSARAGHSYEQYF
TRBV2	TRBJ1-5	NA	NA	TGTGCCAGCAGCCTCACAGGGATAAGACAGCCCCAGCATTTT	CASSLTGIRQPQHF
TRBV25-1	TRBJ2-7	once	NA	TGTGCCAGCACCCCGGCAGGGCCCTATGTGGGCGAGCAGTACTTC	CASTPAGPYVGEQYF
TRBV4-1	TRBJ1-1	NA	NA	TGCGCCAGCAGCCAAGATGGCCGTTCGTCCCGTCGCACTGAAGCTTTCTTT	CASSQDGRSSRRTEAFF
TRBV19	TRBJ1-1	many	NA	TGTGCCAGTAGGCCAATGCCCGGGACAACTGAAGCTTTCTTT	CASRPMPGTTEAFF
TRBV18	TRBJ2-7	NA	TRBD1	TGTGCCAGCTCGCCGACAGGGCTCCTCGACGAGCAGTACTTC	CASSPTGLLDEQYF
TRBV29-1	TRBJ1-3	few	NA	TGCAGCGTTGAAGGACAGGGAAACACCATATATTTT	CSVEGQGNTIYF
TRBV5-1	TRBJ1-1	NA	NA	TGCGCCAGCAGTTCCGGGACACTGAACACTGAAGCTTTCTTT	CASSSGTLNTEAFF
TRBV14	TRBJ1-1	NA	NA	TGTGCCAGCAGCCAAGATCCGGGCAGGAGACAAGCTTTCTTT	CASSQDPGRRQAFF
TRBV6-5	TRBJ2-1	NA	NA	TGTGCCAGCAGTTCCGGGCTTTTCGGGTACAATGAGCAGTTCTTC	CASSSGLFGYNEQFF
TRBV7-9	TRBJ2-4	few	NA	TGTGCCAGCAGCTTCGGGACCTTGGAGGCCAAAAACATTCAGTACTTC	CASSFGTLEAKNIQYF
TRBV5-1	TRBJ2-5	NA	NA	TGCGCCAGCAGCTTGGAAACCATGGAGACCCAGTACTTC	CASSLETMETQYF
TRBV7-2	TRBJ2-1	NA	TRBD2	TGTGCCAGCAGCTTAGCCCTACTAGCGTCCTCGCCGGGAAATGAGCAGTTCTTC	CASSLALLASSPGNEQFF
TRBV4-2	TRBJ1-4	NA	TRBD1	TGTGCCAGCAGCCAAGAACAGGGGGATGAAAAACTGTTTTTT	CASSQEQGDEKLFF
TRBV30	TRBJ2-5	NA	NA	TGTGCCTGGAGCCCAACGGGGGAGACCCAGTACTTC	CAWSPTGETQYF
TRBV27	TRBJ2-3	NA	NA	TGTGCCAGCAGTCCGTGGACTACTAGCACAGATACGCAGTATTTT	CASSPWTTSTDTQYF
TRBV30	TRBJ1-5	once	NA	TGTGCCTGGAGTGTTGGACGGGGGGCCGGTAGCAATCAGCCCCAGCATTTT	CAWSVGRGAGSNQPQHF
TRBV5-5	TRBJ2-5	few	NA	TGTGCCAGCAGCTTGTTCGGGGAGACCCAGTACTTC	CASSLFGETQYF
TRBV6-5	TRBJ1-1	NA	NA	TGTGCCAGCCGACTTCGGCCTTTGAACACTGAAGCTTTCTTT	CASRLRPLNTEAFF
TRBV5-1	TRBJ1-1	few	NA	TGCGCCAGCAGCTTGGCCCCGGGCCCGAACACTGAAGCTTTCTTT	CASSLAPGPNTEAFF
TRBV7-6	TRBJ2-1	NA	NA	TGTGCCAGCAGCTTGGAGGGAGGTGGCTACAATGAGCAGTTCTTC	CASSLEGGGYNEQFF
TRBV5-6	TRBJ1-1	NA	TRBD1	TGTGCCAGCAGCCGTCTAAACAGGGGGAACACTGAAGCTTTCTTT	CASSRLNRGNTEAFF